This is a list of T cell receptor beta chains from one sample in a study of blood T cell repertoires in COVID-19. Assay used: immunoSEQ multiplex PCR; TCRdb lists only in-frame clones, some missing. The table shows about 130,000 clones, with approximately 80% occurring only once. Sequenced: peripheral blood. These receptors came from an elderly man with acute or convalescent COVID-19. Each CDR3 is given with its conserved first and last residue. The order of the fields is J gene, clone size, V gene, D gene, CDR3 DNA, CDR3 protein. The D gene is left open where the match is weak. The listing skips clone size in some rows; elsewhere it reads once, few, many or a size class.

TRBJ2-7,once,TRBV30,-,TGTGCCTGGAGTGGGGCCAGGAGTACTAGGGAGCAGTACTTC,CAWSGARSTREQYF
TRBJ1-2,-,TRBV2,-,TGTGCCAGATTGGGGGACAAGAACACGTTTAACTATGGCTACACCTTC,CARLGDKNTFNYGYTF
TRBJ2-7,-,TRBV5-4,-,TGTGCCAGCAGCAGGACAGCGCCCTACGAGCAGTACTTC,CASSRTAPYEQYF
TRBJ1-1,many,TRBV7-2,TRBD1,TGTGCCACCAGACAGGGGGAGAGCACTGAAGCTTTCTTT,CATRQGESTEAFF
TRBJ1-5,-,TRBV28,-,TGTGCCAGCGCCCGCGGGAGCAATCAGCCCCAGCATTTT,CASARGSNQPQHF
TRBJ1-5,-,TRBV7-9,-,TGTGCCAGCCGATTAGCGGGGCCCAGGAGGCCCCAGCATTTT,CASRLAGPRRPQHF
TRBJ2-3,-,TRBV12-3/TRBV12-4,-,TGTGCCAGCAGTCCCGGAGAGACTAGGCCCCAGTATTTT,CASSPGETRPQYF
TRBJ2-5,-,TRBV5-1,-,TGCGCCAGCACCGGGAAAGAGACCCAGTACTTC,CASTGKETQYF
TRBJ1-3,-,TRBV7-2,-,TGTGCCAGCAGCCCAACATGGGGCGGATTCGGCGGAAACACCATATATTTT,CASSPTWGGFGGNTIYF
TRBJ1-1,few,TRBV5-1,TRBD1,TGCGCCAGCAGCCTTCAGACAGGGGACACTGAAGCTTTCTTT,CASSLQTGDTEAFF
TRBJ1-1,-,TRBV28,TRBD1,TGTGCCAGCAGGGTAAGACAGGGAATGAACACTGAAGCTTTCTTT,CASRVRQGMNTEAFF
TRBJ2-1,few,TRBV5-5,-,TGTGCCAGCACCAAAGGGGGGCCAGGGGGTTACAATGAGCAGTTCTTC,CASTKGGPGGYNEQFF
TRBJ2-7,-,TRBV5-1,TRBD1,TGCGCCAGCAGTCGAGGACAGGCCTCCTACGAGCAGTACTTC,CASSRGQASYEQYF
TRBJ2-7,-,TRBV6-5,-,TGTGCCGCAATAGCACCGAATTCCTACGAGCAGTACTTC,CAAIAPNSYEQYF